This T cell receptor (beta chain) was sequenced during a study of blood T cell repertoires in COVID-19. Study details: The United States, Italy and Spain provided the acute and convalescent COVID-19 samples.

The V gene's germline CDR1 is SGHRS and CDR2 YFSETQ. Trimming removed 5 bases from V and 5 bases from J; junction bases left unmatched: 5. This CDR3 contains 14 residues. The authors' processing: Reference gene primer amplification gave nucleated cell count estimates. Produced via immunoSEQ multiplex PCR; TCRdb's table is partial and in-frame only. That table supplies the V and J calls and clone size; D and trimming were determined from the DNA. The data contain fewer than 300,000 clones, around 82% of them singletons. The chain has TRBV5-1 and TRBJ2-1, with 9 nucleotides matching TRBD1. The source of this sequence is a human donor in a cohort sampled during active COVID-19. The specimen was peripheral blood. The CDR3 DNA is TGCGCCAGCAGTCTGGACAGGGGAAACAATGAGCAGTTCTTC. This encodes CASSLDRGNNEQFF.